What follows describes a single T cell receptor (beta chain). Its antigen remains unknown. The sample is drawn from a study of shared clonotypes between healthy human individuals. Findings of the study overall: Naive CD4 clonotypes overlapped across a few donors at roughly 5%. Sampling covered nothing but blood. Tissue TCR repertoires likely differ from those found in blood. Investigators expected sequencing depth to affect clonotype sharing among donors.

The CDR3 runs 12 residues. Germline-derived CDR1 and CDR2 are MDHEN and SYDVKM. V lost 6 bases, J lost 4 bases, and 8 bases lay in between. Naive CD8 cells lacked CD45RO and underwent positive selection for CCR7, leaving out terminally differentiated effector memory CD45RA+ cells. For sorted subsets, roughly 210 ng DNA per replicate equaled about 31,000 T cell genomes. Assay: immunoSEQ multiplex PCR; the TCRdb copy retains only in-frame clones and omits some. The sample holds about 2 million clones, about 95% seen once. The receptor's source is a man younger than 35 in good health. The chain links TRBV28 to TRBJ2-3; D not resolved. The sequenced sample was naive CD8+ T cells sorted from blood. CDR3 loop: CASRAASDTQYF. The DNA for the CDR3 is TGTGCCAGCAGGGCAGCCTCAGATACGCAGTATTTT.